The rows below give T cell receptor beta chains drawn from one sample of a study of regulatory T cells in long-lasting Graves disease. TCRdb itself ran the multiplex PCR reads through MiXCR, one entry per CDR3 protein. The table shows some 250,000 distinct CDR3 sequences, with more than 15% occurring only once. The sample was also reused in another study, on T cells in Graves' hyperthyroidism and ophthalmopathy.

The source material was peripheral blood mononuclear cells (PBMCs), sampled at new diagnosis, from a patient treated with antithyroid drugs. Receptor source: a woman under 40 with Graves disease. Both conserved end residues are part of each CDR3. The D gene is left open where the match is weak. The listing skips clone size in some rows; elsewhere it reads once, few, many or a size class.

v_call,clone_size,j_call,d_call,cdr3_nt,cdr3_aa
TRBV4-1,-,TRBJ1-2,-,TGCGCCAGCAGCCAGCCAGTTGTTAACTATGGCTACACCTTC,CASSQPVVNYGYTF
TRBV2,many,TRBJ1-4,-,TGTGCCAGCACCCGGGACGGATTCAGGGCAACTAATGAAAAACTGTTTTTT,CASTRDGFRATNEKLFF
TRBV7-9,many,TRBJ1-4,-,TGTGCCAGCAGACGAACCTCAACTAATGAAAAACTGTTTTTT,CASRRTSTNEKLFF
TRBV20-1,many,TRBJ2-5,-,TGCAGTGCTAGAGGGGGGGGCGGAGAGACCCAGTACTTC,CSARGGGGETQYF
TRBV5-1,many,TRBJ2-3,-,TGCGCCAGCAGCTTAAGTTTGAGGGACAGCACAGATACGCAGTATTTT,CASSLSLRDSTDTQYF
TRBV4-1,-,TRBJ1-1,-,TGCGCCAGCAGCCAAGTCACGACTGTGCCTGAAGCTTTCTTT,CASSQVTTVPEAFF
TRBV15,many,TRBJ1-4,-,TGTGCCACCAGCAGGGGGACGTTTGAAAAACTGTTTTTT,CATSRGTFEKLFF
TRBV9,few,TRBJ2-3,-,TGTGCCAGCAGCGTAACACCCAGGCCCCAAACCACAGATACGCAGTATTTT,CASSVTPRPQTTDTQYF
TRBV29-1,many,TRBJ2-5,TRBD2,TGCAGCGTTGGGGAGGGGGAGACCCAGTACTTC,CSVGEGETQYF
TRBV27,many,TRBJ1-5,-,TGTGCCAGCAGTTTAGGCAGGGTTCAGCCCCAGCATTTT,CASSLGRVQPQHF
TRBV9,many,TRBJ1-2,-,TGTGCCAGTAAAGATGGCCGGACAGTAAACTATGGCTACACCTTC,CASKDGRTVNYGYTF
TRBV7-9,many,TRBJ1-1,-,TGTGCCATCAGGGGAGACATAATGAACACTGAAGCTTTCTTT,CAIRGDIMNTEAFF
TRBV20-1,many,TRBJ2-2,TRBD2,TGCAGTGCTAGAGATTGGGAGCGGGGGCGGTACACCGGGGAGCTGTTTTTT,CSARDWERGRYTGELFF
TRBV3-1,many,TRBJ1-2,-,TGTGCCAGCAGCCAAGGGGCAATGGGGGGCATCTCTAACTATGGCTACACCTTC,CASSQGAMGGISNYGYTF
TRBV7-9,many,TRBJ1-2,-,TGTGCCAGCACGCAACAGGGAATCTCATTTGGCTACACCTTC,CASTQQGISFGYTF
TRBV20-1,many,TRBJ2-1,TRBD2,TGCAGTGCTAGAGCCCTAGCGGTAAGGAATGAGCAGTTCTTC,CSARALAVRNEQFF
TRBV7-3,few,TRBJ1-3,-,TGTACCAGCAGCTTAGGAGGAGCTGGAAACACCATATATTTT,CTSSLGGAGNTIYF
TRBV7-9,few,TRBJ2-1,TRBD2,TGTGCCAGCAAGGCGGGGGGGCCCGATGAGCAGTTCTTC,CASKAGGPDEQFF
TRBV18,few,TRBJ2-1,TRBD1,TGTGCCGGCTCACCCCGGGACAGGGTCAATGAGCAGTTCTTC,CAGSPRDRVNEQFF
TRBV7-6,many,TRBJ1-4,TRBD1,TGTGCCAGCAGCCGGGGACAGCCTAATGAAAAACTGTTTTTT,CASSRGQPNEKLFF
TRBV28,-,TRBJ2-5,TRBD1,TGTGCCAGCAGTTTTGGCAGGGGGTCTGGGGAGACCCAGTACTTC,CASSFGRGSGETQYF
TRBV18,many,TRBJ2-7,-,TGTGCCAGCTCACCACCCTCCGTCTCTGGCGAGCAGTACTTC,CASSPPSVSGEQYF
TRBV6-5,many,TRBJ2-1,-,TGTGCCAGCAGTTACTCGACTTTGGGGGGTCGACTTTCCTCCTACAATGAGCAGTTCTTC,CASSYSTLGGRLSSYNEQFF
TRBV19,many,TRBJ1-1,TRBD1,TGTGCCAGTAGAACGCAGGGGGCGCTTGGAACTGAAGCTTTCTTT,CASRTQGALGTEAFF
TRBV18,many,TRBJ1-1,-,TGTGCCAGCTCACCCGGACCTACCAACACTGAAGCTTTCTTT,CASSPGPTNTEAFF
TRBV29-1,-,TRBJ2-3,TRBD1,TGCAGCGTCGTCCTAAAGGACAGGCGCACAGATACGCAGTATTTT,CSVVLKDRRTDTQYF
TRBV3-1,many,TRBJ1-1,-,TGTGCCAGCAGCCAAGAAAATGGGGGAGTCACTGAAGCTTTCTTT,CASSQENGGVTEAFF
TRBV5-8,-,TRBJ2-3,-,TGTGCCAGCAGCCAGGGGTACCGCACAGATACGCAGTATTTT,CASSQGYRTDTQYF
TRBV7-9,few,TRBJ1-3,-,TGTGCCAGCAGCTTAGGGGTTCGAAACACCATATATTTT,CASSLGVRNTIYF
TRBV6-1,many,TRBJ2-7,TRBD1,TGTGCCGGGGGACAGGGCCCCTACGAGCAGTACTTC,CAGGQGPYEQYF
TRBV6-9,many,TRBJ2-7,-,TGTGCCAGCAGTTACCGGGACCCCCCGACCTACGAGCAGTACTTC,CASSYRDPPTYEQYF